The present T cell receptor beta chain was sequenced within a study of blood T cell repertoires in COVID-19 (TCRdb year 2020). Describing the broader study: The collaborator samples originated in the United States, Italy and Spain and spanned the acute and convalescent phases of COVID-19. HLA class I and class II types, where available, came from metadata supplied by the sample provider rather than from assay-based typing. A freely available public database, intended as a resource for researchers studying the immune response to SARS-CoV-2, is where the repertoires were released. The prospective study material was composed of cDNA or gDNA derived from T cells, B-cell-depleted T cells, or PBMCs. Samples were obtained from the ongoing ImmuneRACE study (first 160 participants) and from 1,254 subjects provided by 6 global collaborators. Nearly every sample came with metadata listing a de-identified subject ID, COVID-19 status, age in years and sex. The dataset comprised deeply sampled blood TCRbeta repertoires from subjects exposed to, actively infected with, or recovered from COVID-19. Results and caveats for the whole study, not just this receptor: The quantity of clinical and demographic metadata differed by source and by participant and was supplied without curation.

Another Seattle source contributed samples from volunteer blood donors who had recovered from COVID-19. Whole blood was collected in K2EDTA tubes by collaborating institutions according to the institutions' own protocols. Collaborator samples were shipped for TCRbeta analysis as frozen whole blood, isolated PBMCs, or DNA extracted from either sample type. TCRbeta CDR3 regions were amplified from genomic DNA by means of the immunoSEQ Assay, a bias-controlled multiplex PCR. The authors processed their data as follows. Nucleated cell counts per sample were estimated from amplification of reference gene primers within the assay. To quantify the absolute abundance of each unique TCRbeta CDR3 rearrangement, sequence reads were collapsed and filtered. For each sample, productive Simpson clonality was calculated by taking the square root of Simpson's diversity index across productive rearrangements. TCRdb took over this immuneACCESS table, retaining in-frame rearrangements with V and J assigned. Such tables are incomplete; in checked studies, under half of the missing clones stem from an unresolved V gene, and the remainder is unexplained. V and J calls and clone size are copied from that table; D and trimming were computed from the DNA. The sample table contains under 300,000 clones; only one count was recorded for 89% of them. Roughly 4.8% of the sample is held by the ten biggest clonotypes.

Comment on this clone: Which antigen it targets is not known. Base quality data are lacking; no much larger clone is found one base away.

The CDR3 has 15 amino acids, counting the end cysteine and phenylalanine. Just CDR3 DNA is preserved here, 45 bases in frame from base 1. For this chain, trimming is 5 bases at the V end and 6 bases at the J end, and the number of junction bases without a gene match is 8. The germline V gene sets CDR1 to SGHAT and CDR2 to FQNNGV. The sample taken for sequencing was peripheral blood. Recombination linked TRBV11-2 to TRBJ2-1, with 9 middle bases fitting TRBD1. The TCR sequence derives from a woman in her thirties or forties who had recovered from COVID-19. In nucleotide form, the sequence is TGTGCCAGCAGCCCCTGGACAGGGGTCGTCAATGAGCAGTTCTTC. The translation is CASSPWTGVVNEQFF.